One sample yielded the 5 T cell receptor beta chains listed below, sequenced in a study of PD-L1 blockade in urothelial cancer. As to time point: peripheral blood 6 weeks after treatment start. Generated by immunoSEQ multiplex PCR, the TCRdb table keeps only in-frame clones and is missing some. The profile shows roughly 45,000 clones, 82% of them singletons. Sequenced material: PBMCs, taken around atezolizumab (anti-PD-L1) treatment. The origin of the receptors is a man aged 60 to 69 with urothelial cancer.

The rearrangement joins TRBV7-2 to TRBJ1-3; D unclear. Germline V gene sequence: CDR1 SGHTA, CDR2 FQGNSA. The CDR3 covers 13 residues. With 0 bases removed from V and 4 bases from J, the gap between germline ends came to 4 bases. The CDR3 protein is CASSLATGNTIYF. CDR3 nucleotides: TGTGCCAGCAGCTTAGCTACAGGAAACACCATATATTTT.

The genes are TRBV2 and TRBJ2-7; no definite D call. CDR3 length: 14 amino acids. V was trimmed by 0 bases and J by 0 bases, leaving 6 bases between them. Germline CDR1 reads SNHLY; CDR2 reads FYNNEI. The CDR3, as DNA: TGTGCCAGCAGTGAAGCGGGCGTCTCCTACGAGCAGTACTTC. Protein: CASSEAGVSYEQYF.

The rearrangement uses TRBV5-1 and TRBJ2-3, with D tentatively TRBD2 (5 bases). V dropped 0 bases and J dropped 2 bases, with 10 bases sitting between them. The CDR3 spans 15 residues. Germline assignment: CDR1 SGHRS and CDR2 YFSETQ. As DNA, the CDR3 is TGCGCCAGCAGCTTGGAGGTCGGGAACACAGATACGCAGTATTTT. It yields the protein CASSLEVGNTDTQYF. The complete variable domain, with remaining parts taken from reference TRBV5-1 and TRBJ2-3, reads KAGVTQTPRYLIKTRGQQVTLSCSPISGHRSVSWYQQTPGQGLQFLFEYFSETQRNKGNFPGRFSGRQFSNSRSEMNVSTLELGDSALYLCASSLEVGNTDTQYFGPGTRLTVL.

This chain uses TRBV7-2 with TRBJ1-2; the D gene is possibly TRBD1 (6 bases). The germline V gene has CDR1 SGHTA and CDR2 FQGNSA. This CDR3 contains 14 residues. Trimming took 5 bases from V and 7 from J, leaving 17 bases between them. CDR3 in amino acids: CASSQGGGLVGYTF. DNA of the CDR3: TGTGCCAGCAGCCAAGGCGGGGGGCTGGTTGGCTACACCTTC.

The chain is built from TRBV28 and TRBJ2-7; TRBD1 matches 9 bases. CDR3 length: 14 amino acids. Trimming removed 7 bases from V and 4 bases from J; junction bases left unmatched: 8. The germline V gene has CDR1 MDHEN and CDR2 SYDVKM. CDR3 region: CASTEQGAPYEQYF. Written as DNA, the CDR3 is TGTGCCAGCACCGAACAGGGGGCGCCTTACGAGCAGTACTTC.